This T cell receptor (beta chain) was identified during a study of blood T cell repertoires in COVID-19. Study overall: Some COVID-19 samples were acute and others convalescent; all came from the United States, Italy and Spain.

The count of this clone is one. Per germline, CDR1 MNHNY and CDR2 SVGAGI (reference sequence). V was clipped by 6 bases and J by 6 bases, with 16 bases between them. The CDR3 loop spans 14 amino acids. Sequencing used immunoSEQ multiplex PCR; TCRdb keeps in-frame clones, though not all of them. The data show roughly 30,000 clones, roughly 87% seen once. The source material was peripheral blood. The J gene is TRBJ2-3, the V gene TRBV6-6, with TRBD2 as a possible D gene (5 bases). The source of this sequence is a human donor in a cohort sampled during active COVID-19. The donor label of this sample is uncertain. The chain's CDR3 is CASSSRGPIDTQYF. The CDR3 region has the DNA TGTGCCAGCAGCTCCCGAGGGCCGATCGATACGCAGTATTTT.